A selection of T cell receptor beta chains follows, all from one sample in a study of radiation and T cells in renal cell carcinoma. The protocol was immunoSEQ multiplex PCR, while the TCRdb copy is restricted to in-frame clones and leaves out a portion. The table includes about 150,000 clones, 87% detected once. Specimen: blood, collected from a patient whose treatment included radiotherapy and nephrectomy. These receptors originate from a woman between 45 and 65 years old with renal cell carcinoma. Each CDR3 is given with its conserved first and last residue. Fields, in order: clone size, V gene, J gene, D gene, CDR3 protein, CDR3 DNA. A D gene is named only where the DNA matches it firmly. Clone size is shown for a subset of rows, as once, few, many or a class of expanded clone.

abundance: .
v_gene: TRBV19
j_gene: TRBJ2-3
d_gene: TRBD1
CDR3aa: CASSPGGSTDTQYF
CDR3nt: TGTGCCAGTAGTCCAGGGGGTAGCACAGATACGCAGTATTTT

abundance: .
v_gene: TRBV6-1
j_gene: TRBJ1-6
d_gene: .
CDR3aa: CASSLDYNSPLHF
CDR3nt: TGTGCCAGCAGCTTGGATTATAATTCACCCCTCCACTTT

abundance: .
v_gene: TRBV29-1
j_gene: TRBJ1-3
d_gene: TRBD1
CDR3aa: CSVRSGGSSGNTIYF
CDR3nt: TGCAGCGTGAGATCAGGGGGTTCCTCTGGAAACACCATATATTTT

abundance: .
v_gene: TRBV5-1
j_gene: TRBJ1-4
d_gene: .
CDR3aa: CASSIEGEGGKKLFF
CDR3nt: TGCGCCAGCAGCATCGAGGGGGAGGGAGGTAAAAAACTGTTTTTT

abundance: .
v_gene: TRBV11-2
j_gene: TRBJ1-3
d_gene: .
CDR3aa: CASSLEIARGNTIYF
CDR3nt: TGTGCCAGCAGCTTAGAGATAGCGCGGGGAAACACCATATATTTT

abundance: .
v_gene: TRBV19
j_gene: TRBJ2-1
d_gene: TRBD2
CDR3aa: CASRLAGGRFVGNEQFF
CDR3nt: TGTGCCAGCAGACTAGCGGGGGGGCGATTTGTTGGCAATGAGCAGTTCTTC

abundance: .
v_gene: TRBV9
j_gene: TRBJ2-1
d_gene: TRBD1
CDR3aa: CASASTGTGNNEQFF
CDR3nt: TGTGCCAGCGCCTCTACGGGGACAGGGAACAATGAGCAGTTCTTC

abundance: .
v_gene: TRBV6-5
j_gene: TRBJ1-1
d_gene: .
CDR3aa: CASTPLRFGTEAFF
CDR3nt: TGTGCCAGCACCCCGCTCCGTTTTGGCACTGAAGCTTTCTTT

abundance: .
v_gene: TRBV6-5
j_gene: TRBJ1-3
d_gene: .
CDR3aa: CASSYGQGNGNTIYF
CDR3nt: TGTGCCAGCAGTTACGGCCAGGGTAATGGAAACACCATATATTTT

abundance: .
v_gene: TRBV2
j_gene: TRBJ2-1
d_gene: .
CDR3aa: CASSGRELNEQFF
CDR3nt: TGTGCCAGCAGTGGCCGGGAACTCAATGAGCAGTTCTTC

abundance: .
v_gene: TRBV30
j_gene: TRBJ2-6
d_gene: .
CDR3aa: CACDRLSGANVLTF
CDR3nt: TGTGCCTGTGACAGGCTCTCTGGGGCCAACGTCCTGACTTTC

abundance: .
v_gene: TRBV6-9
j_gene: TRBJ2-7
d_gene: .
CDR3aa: CASRTHRAYEQYF
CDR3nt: TGTGCCAGCAGAACCCACAGGGCTTACGAGCAGTACTTC

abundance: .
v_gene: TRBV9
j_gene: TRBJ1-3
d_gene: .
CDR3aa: CASSVGITGNTIYF
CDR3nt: TGTGCCAGCAGCGTTGGCATCACTGGAAACACCATATATTTT

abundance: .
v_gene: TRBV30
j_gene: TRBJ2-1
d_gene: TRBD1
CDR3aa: CAWSTTGVYNEQFF
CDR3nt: TGTGCCTGGAGCACGACAGGGGTCTACAATGAGCAGTTCTTC

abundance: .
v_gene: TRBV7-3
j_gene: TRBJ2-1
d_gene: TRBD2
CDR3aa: CASSRSGGRSNEQFF
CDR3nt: TGTGCCAGCAGCCGTAGCGGGGGGCGATCAAATGAGCAGTTCTTC

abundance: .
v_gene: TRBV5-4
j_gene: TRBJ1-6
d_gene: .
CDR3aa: CASSFLTENYNSPLHF
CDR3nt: TGTGCCAGCAGCTTCCTGACGGAGAACTATAATTCACCCCTCCACTTT

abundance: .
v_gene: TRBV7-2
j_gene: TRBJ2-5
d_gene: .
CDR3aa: CASSPQYQETQYF
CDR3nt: TGTGCCAGCAGCCCTCAGTACCAAGAGACCCAGTACTTC

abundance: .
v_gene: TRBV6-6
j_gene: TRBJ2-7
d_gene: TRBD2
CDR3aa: CASSYDLAGHEQYF
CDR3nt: TGTGCCAGCAGTTACGACCTAGCGGGGCACGAGCAGTACTTC

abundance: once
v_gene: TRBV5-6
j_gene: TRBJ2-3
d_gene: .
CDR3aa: CASSLTSTDTQYF
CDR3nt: TGTGCCAGCAGCTTGACGAGCACAGATACGCAGTATTTT

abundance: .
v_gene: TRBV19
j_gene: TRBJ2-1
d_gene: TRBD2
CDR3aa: CATQLAGGPSEQFF
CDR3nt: TGTGCCACCCAACTAGCGGGGGGGCCCAGTGAGCAGTTCTTC

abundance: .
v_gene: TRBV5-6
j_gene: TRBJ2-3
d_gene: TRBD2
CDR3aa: CASSMRKWGGRNTQYF
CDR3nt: TGTGCCAGCAGCATGAGAAAGTGGGGGGGAAGAAATACGCAGTATTTT

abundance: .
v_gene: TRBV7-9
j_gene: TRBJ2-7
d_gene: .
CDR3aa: CASSFALRPYEQYF
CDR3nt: TGTGCCAGCAGCTTCGCGCTGAGACCCTACGAGCAGTACTTC

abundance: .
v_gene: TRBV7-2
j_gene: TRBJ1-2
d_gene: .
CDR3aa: CASSLGGGRANYGYTF
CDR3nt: TGTGCCAGCAGCTTGGGGGGTGGGAGAGCTAACTATGGCTACACCTTC

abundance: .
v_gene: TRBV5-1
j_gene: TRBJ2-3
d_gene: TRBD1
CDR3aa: CASSSTGGGGTDTQYF
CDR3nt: TGCGCCAGCAGCTCGACAGGGGGCGGTGGCACAGATACGCAGTATTTT

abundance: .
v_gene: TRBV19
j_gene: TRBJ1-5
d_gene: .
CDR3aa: CASSIGRNQPQHF
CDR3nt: TGTGCCAGTAGTATCGGTCGAAATCAGCCCCAGCATTTT